This passage covers 10 T cell receptor beta chains from one sample sequenced in a study of CD8+CD57+ T cells in acquired aplastic anemia. Selection for sequencing was limited to patients who had shown CD8+CD57+ cell expansion by flow cytometry. TCR beta VDJ combinations and CDR3 sequences were profiled from genomic DNA. TCRdb itself ran the reads through MiXCR, one entry per CDR3 protein. The table records around 210,000 distinct CDR3 sequences, 55% to 65% of them present only once. What was sequenced was sorted CD4+, CD8+, or CD8+CD57+ T cells (not recorded which) from PBMCs. Source of these receptors: a human donor with aplastic anemia.

The gene calls are TRBV7-2 and TRBJ2-2, with 8 bases identical to TRBD2. With 3 bases clipped from V and 1 base from J, the junction kept 7 bases outside the gene matches. The CDR3 sequence is 17 residues long. Germline values: CDR1 SGHTA, CDR2 FQGNSA. CDR3: CASSFTLADLNTGELFF. Here the CDR3 DNA reads TGTGCCAGCAGCTTCACACTAGCGGACCTGAACACCGGGGAGCTGTTTTTT.

V usage is TRBV2 and J usage is TRBJ1-5, with D maybe TRBD1 (6 bases). Per germline, CDR1 SNHLY and CDR2 FYNNEI. V lost 3 bases, J lost 7 bases, and 10 bases lay in between. This CDR3 comprises 13 residues. CDR3 in DNA: TGTGCCAGCAGTGATAGGGGGGGCCAGCCCCAGCATTTT. Amino acid sequence: CASSDRGGQPQHF.

This clonotype was counted only a few times. The V gene is TRBV9, the J gene TRBJ2-7; TRBD1 agrees at 11 bases. V dropped 0 bases and J dropped 0; count of bases not matched to a gene: 5. The CDR3 is 17 amino acids. Germline lookup yields CDR1 SGDLS and CDR2 YYNGEE. CDR3 nucleotide sequence: TGTGCCAGCAGCGTAGTGGACAGGGGGCTTCCCTCCTACGAGCAGTACTTC. This gives the protein CASSVVDRGLPSYEQYF.

CDR3 in amino acids: CASRLVPGQGPNEQFF. The CDR3 DNA sequence: TGTGCCAGCAGGCTTGTCCCGGGACAGGGGCCCAATGAGCAGTTCTTC. The chain recombines TRBV7-9 with TRBJ2-1; 10 bases are shared with TRBD1. V shed 6 bases, J shed 6 bases, and the junction held 11 bases outside the gene matches. Germline assignment: CDR1 SEHNR and CDR2 FQNEAQ (reference sequence). The CDR3 length is 16 residues. Full variable domain (remainder filled in from reference TRBV7-9 and TRBJ2-1): DTGVSQNPRHKITKRGQNVTFRCDPISEHNRLYWYRQTLGQGPEFLTYFQNEAQLEKSRLLSDRFSAERPKGSFSTLEIQRTEQGDSAMYLCASRLVPGQGPNEQFFGPGTRLTVL.

The rearrangement links TRBV19 to TRBJ2-7; 9 bases line up with TRBD1. V dropped 6 bases and J dropped 3; count of bases not matched to a gene: 6. Germline-derived CDR1 and CDR2 are LNHDA and SQIVND (reference sequence). The CDR3 totals 14 residues. This chain's CDR3 is CASRTGTGIYEQYF. The CDR3 DNA follows: TGTGCCAGTAGAACCGGGACAGGGATCTACGAGCAGTACTTC.

This clonotype has ten or more counts. The chain uses TRBV10-2 and TRBJ1-1; D uncertain. This CDR3 contains 12 residues. The germline V gene has CDR1 WSHSY and CDR2 SAAADI. With 6 bases removed from V and 4 bases from J, the gap between germline ends came to 9 bases. The CDR3 DNA sequence: TGCGCCAGCAGAGACCGCCTCACTGAAGCTTTCTTT. Amino acids: CASRDRLTEAFF.

The chain has TRBV4-3 and TRBJ1-6; the D is unclear. Germline V gene lookup returns CDR1 LGHNA and CDR2 YSLEER. The V gene lost 3 bases and the J gene lost 10 bases, with 10 bases spanning the gap. CDR3 length: 13 residues. CDR3 sequence: CASSQRDRSPLHF. DNA for the CDR3: TGCGCCAGCAGCCAGAGGGATCGGTCACCCCTCCACTTT.

The chain couples TRBV2 to TRBJ1-2; the D gene is possibly TRBD1 (5 bases). The V end was cut by 10 bases, the J end by 5 bases, with 20 bases between. Germline-derived CDR1 and CDR2 are SNHLY and FYNNEI. The CDR3 has 14 residues. The CDR3 sequence: CAIQGYGVDYGYTF. In nucleotides, the CDR3 is TGTGCCATTCAGGGATATGGGGTTGATTATGGCTACACCTTC.

CDR3: CASSLTPLRISGANVLTF. Written as DNA, the CDR3 is TGTGCCAGCAGCTTAACTCCCCTACGGATCTCTGGGGCCAACGTCCTGACTTTC. The J gene is TRBJ2-6, the V gene TRBV7-3; D is ambiguous. Germline V CDR1 and CDR2: SGHTA, FQGTGA. The CDR3 is 18 residues long. V was shortened by 0 bases and J by 0 bases, with 12 bases between the two germline ends.

The CDR3 DNA reads as TGTGCCAGCAGCTCCGCACAGACGGGACATCCTAACTATGGCTACACCTTC. Its protein product is CASSSAQTGHPNYGYTF. The chain has TRBV5-6 and TRBJ1-2, with a possible D match to TRBD1 (6 bases). The CDR3 sequence is 17 residues long. Between the trimmed V and J ends, which lost 3 bases and 0 bases, there was a span of 18 bases. Germline values: CDR1 SGHDT, CDR2 YYEEEE.